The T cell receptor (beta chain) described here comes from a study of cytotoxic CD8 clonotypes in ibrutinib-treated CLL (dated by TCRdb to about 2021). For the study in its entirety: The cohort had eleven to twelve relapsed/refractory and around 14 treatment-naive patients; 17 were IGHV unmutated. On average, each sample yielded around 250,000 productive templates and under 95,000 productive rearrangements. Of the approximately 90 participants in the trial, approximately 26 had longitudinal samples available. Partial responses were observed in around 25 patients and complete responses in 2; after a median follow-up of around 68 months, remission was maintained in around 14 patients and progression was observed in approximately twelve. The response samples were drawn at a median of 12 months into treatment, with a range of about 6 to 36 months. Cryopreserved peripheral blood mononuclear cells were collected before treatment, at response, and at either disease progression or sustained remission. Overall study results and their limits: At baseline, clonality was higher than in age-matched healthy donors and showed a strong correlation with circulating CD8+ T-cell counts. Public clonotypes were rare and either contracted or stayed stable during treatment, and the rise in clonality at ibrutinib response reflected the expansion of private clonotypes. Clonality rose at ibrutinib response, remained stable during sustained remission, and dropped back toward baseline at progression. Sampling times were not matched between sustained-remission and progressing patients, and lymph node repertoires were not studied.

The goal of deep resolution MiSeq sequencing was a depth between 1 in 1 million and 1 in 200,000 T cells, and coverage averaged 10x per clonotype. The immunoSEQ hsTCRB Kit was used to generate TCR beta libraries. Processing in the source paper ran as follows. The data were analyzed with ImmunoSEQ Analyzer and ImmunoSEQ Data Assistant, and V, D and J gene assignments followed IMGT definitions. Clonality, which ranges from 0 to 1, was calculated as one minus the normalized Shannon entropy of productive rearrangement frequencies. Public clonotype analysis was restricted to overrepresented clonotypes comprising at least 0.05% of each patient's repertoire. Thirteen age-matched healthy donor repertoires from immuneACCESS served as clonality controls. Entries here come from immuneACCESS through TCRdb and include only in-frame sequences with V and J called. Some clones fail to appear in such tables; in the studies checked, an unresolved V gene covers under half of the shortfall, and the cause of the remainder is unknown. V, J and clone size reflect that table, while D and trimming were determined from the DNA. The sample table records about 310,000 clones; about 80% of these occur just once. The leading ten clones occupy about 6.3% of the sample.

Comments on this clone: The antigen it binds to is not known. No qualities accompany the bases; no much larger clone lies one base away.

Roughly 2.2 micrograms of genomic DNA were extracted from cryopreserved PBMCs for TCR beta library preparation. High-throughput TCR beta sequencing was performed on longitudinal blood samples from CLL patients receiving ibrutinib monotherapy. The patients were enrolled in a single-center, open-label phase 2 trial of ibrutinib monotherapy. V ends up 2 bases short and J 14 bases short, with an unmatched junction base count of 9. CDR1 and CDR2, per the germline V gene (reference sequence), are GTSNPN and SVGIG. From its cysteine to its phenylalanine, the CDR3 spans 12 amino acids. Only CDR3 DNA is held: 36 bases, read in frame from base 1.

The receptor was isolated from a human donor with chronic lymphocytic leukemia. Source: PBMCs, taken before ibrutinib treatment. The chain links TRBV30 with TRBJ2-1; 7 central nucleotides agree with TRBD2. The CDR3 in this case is CAWSPWAGEEFF. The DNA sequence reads TGTGCCTGGAGTCCTTGGGCGGGGGAGGAGTTCTTC.